What follows describes a single T cell receptor beta chain. The CDR3 loop spans 14 amino acids. Per the germline V gene, CDR1 is LNHDA and CDR2 is SQIVND (reference sequence). Trimming left V 6 bases short and J 0 bases short, with 9 bases between. This entry comes from a study of cytomegalovirus exposure and HLA in healthy donors. Sequencing was performed with immunoSEQ multiplex PCR; in TCRdb, only in-frame clones are kept and a portion is missing. The sample holds more than 90,000 clones; approximately 91% are singletons and the top ten take about 4%. This TCR was sampled from a man between 18 and 29 years old in good health and CMV-seropositive. The rearrangement joins TRBV19 to TRBJ1-5; unclear D gene. Sequenced: PBMCs. The CDR3 bases are TGTGCCAGTAGAAGACTTTATAGCAATCAGCCCCAGCATTTT. The encoded protein is CASRRLYSNQPQHF.